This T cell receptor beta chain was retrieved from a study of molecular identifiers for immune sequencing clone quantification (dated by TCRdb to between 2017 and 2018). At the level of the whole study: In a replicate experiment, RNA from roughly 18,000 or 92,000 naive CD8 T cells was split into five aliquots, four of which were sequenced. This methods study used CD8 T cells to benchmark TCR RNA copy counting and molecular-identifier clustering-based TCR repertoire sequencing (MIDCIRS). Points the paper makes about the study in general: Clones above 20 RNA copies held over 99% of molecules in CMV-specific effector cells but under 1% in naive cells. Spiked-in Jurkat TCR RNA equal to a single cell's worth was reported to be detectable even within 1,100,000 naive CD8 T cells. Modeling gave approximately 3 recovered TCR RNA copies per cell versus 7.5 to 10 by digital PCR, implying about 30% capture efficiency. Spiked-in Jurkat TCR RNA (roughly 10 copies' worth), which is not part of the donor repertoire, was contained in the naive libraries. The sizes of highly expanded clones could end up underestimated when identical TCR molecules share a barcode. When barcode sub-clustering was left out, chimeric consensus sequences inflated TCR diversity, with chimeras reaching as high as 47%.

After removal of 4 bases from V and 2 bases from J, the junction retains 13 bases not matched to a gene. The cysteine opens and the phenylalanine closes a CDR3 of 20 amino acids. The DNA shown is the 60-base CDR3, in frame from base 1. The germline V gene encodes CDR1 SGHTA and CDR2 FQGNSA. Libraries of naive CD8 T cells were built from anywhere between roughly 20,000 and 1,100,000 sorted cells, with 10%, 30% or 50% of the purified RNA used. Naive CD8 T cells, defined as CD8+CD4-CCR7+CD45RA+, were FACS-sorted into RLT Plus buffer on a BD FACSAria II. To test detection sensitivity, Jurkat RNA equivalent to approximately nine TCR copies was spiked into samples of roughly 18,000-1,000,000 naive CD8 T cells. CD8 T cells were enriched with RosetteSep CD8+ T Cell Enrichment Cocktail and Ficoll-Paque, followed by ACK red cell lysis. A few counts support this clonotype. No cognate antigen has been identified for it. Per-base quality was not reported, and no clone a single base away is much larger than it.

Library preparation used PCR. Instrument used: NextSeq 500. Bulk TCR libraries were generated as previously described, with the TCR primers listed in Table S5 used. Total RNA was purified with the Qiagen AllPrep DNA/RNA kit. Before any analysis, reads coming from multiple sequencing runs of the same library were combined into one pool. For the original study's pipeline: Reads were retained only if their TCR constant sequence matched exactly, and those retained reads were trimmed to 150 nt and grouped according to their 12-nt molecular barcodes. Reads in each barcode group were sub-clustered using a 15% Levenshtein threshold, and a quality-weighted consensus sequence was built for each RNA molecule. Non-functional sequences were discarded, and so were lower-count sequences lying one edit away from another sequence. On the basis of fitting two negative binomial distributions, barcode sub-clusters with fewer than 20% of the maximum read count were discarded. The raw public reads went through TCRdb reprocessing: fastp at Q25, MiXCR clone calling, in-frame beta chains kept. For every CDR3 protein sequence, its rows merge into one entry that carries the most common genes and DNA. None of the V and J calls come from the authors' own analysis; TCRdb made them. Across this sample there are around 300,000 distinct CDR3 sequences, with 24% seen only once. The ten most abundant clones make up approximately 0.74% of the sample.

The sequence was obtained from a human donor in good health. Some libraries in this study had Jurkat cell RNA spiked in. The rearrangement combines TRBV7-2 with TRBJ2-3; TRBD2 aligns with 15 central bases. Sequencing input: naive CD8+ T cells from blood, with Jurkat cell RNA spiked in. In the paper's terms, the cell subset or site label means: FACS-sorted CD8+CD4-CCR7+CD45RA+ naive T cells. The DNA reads TGTGCCAGCAGCTCCAACGGACTAGCGGGAGGGGTCAGAATCACAGATACGCAGTATTTT. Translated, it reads CASSSNGLAGGVRITDTQYF.